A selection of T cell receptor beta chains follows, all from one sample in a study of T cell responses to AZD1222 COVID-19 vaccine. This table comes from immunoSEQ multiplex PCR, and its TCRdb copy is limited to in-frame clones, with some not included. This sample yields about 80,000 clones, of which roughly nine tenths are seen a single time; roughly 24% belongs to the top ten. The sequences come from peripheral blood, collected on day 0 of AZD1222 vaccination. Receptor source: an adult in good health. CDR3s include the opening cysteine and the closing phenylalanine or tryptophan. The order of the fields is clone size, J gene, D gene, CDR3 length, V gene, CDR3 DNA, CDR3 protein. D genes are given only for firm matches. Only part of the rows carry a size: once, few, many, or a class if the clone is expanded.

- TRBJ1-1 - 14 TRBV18 TGTGCCAGCTCACCACCCGGAGAATTAGGGGAAGCTTTCTTT CASSPPGELGEAFF
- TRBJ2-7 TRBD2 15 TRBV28 TGTGCCAGCAGTTCCGCTAGCGGGAATACCTACGAGCAGTACTTC CASSSASGNTYEQYF
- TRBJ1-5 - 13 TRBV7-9 TGTGCCAGCAGCTTAAGCGTGGGTCAGCCCCAGCATTTT CASSLSVGQPQHF
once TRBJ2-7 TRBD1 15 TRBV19 TGTGCCAGTAGGGCCGCCGGGACAGGGGTATACGAGCAGTACTTC CASRAAGTGVYEQYF
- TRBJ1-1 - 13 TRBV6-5 TGTGCCAGCAGTACCCGTATGGGAGCTGAAGCTTTCTTT CASSTRMGAEAFF
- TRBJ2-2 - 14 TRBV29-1 TGCAGCGTTGGTGCCCCGACGAACACCGGGGAGCTGTTTTTT CSVGAPTNTGELFF
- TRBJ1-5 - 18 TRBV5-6 TGTGCCAGCAGCTTCGGAAAAGGCCAAGGCAGACTCAATCAGCCCCAGCATTTT CASSFGKGQGRLNQPQHF
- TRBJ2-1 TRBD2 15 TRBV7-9 TGTGCCAGCAGCTTGAGGGCGGGAGCGGCGAATGAGCAGTTCTTC CASSLRAGAANEQFF
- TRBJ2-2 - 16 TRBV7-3 TGTGCCAGCAGCTTGTTCCCGGGAGCGGACACCGGGGAGCTGTTTTTT CASSLFPGADTGELFF
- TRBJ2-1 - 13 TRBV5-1 TGCGCCAGCGGGGCCCAGGGTACCAATGAGCAGTTCTTC CASGAQGTNEQFF
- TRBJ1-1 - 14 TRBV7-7 TGTGCCAGCAGCCCGCCGACGGGGAACACTGAAGCTTTCTTT CASSPPTGNTEAFF
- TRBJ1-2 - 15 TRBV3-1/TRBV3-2 TGTGCCAGCAGCCAAGATAACAGGGCTAACTATGGCTACACCTTC CASSQDNRANYGYTF
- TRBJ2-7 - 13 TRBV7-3 TGTGCCAGCAGCCAGGGACACGAGTACGAGCAGTACTTC CASSQGHEYEQYF
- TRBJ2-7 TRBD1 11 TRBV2 TGTGCCAGCCGGACAGGGATTGAGCAGTACTTC CASRTGIEQYF
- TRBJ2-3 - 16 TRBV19 TGTGCCAGTAGTGTATCGACAGGGACTAGCACAGATACGCAGTATTTT CASSVSTGTSTDTQYF
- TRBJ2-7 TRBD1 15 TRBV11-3 TGTGCCAGCAGCTTAGCTGGGACAGGGTCCTACGAGCAGTACTTC CASSLAGTGSYEQYF
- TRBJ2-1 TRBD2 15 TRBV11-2 TGTGCCAGCAGCTTAGCGGGAGGCTCCTACAATGAGCAGTTCTTC CASSLAGGSYNEQFF
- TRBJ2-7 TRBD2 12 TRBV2 TGTGCCAGCACGGGGGAGGGCTACGAGCAGTACTTC CASTGEGYEQYF
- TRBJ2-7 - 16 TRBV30 TGTGCCTGGAGCGTCTACCCTCAGGGGATGTCCTACGAGCAGTACTTC CAWSVYPQGMSYEQYF
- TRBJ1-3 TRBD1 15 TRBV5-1 TGCGCCAGCAGCTGGACAGGGGGCGAAGGAAACACCATATATTTT CASSWTGGEGNTIYF
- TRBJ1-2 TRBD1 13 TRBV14 TGTGCCAGCAGCCCGGGCAGGGGGCAGGGCTACACCTTC CASSPGRGQGYTF
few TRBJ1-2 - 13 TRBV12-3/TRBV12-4 TGTGCCAGCAGCGCAGGGAACCTCTATGGCTACACCTTC CASSAGNLYGYTF
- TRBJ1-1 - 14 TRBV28 TGTGCCAGCAGCGCCCCCGCAGAGGAACACGAAGCTTTCTTT CASSAPAEEHEAFF
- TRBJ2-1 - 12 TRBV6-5 TGTGCCAGCAGTCCCGGATTCAATGAGCAGTTCTTC CASSPGFNEQFF
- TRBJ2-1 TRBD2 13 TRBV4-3 TGCGCCAGCAAGAGAGGACTAGCCGATGAGCAGTTCTTC CASKRGLADEQFF
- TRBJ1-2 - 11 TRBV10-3 TGTGCCATCAGTGAGTCTATGTGGTACACCTTC CAISESMWYTF
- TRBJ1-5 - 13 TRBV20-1 TGCAGTGCTAGTAGGGTAAGCAATCAGCCCCAGCATTTT CSASRVSNQPQHF
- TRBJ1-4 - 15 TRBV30 TGTGCCTGGAGGCCACTGGGGGTTGGGCGCGGTGAACTGTTTTTT CAWRPLGVGRGELFF
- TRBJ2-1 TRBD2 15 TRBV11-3 TGTGCCAGCAGCTCTCGGACTAGCGGGATCGATGAGCAGTTCTTC CASSSRTSGIDEQFF
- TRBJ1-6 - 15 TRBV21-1 TGTGCCAGCAGCAACGTCCGCTCCTATAATTCACCCCTCCACTTT CASSNVRSYNSPLHF
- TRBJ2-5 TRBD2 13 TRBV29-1 TGCAGCGCCCCCGGCGGGGGGAGCGAGACCCAGTACTTC CSAPGGGSETQYF
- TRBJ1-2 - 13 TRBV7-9 TGTGCCAGTGGGCAGGACACGGAGTATGGCTACACCTTC CASGQDTEYGYTF
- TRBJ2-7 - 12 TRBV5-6 TGTGCCAGCAGCTTGGTAGTTGGCGAGCAGTACTTC CASSLVVGEQYF
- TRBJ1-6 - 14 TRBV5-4 TGTGCCAGCAGTTCCTCGGATCATAATTCACCCCTCCACTTT CASSSSDHNSPLHF
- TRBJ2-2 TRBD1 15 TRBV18 TGTGCCAGCTCACCCGGACAGGAGCACACCGGGGAGCTGTTTTTT CASSPGQEHTGELFF
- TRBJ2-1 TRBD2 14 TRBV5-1 TGCGCCAGCAGCTCGAGCGGGGGGGCCAATGAGCAGTTCTTC CASSSSGGANEQFF
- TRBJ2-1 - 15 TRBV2 TGTGCCAGCTCTTGGAACATAGGGTTATGGGATGAGCAGTTCTTC CASSWNIGLWDEQFF